This T cell receptor (beta chain) emerged from a study of T-cell memory formation after mild COVID-19 (dated by TCRdb to the early 2020s). Turning to the overall study: TCR sequence clusters from the two donors were found to be largely donor specific. Longitudinal TCRalpha and TCRbeta repertoire sequencing tracked T-cell clones expanding and contracting after mild COVID-19 in two donors. The cohort comprised two young, previously healthy adult volunteers, one female and one male. Broad study findings and their caveats: Clones that contracted from day 15 to 85 showed balanced CD4/CD8 phenotypes, whereas a second wave of clones that expanded from day 15 to 37 leaned towards CD4+. Contracting CD4+ clones appeared mostly in the CM and EM memory subsets, whereas CD8+ clones were enriched in EMRA. The detection of some responding clones in pre-infection memory suggests that pre-existing cross-reactive memory T cells joined the SARS-CoV-2 response. The second-wave clones that peaked on day 37 were not confirmed to be SARS-CoV-2 specific. The study covered only a couple of mild cases, and larger cohorts including severe cases with pre-infection samples were considered necessary.

Notes on this clonotype: The clone's antigen remains unknown. No much larger clone is present one base from it, and per-base qualities are unavailable.

Instrument used: Illumina NovaSeq 6000. Using 5'RACE with constant-segment primers, TCRalpha and TCRbeta cDNA libraries were constructed, with sample barcodes and unique molecular identifiers added in the process. RNA was extracted from every sample with Trizol reagent. Libraries were amplified in two PCR steps, with a second sample barcode and Illumina TruSeq adapters added in the second step. Sequencing of libraries was performed on an Illumina NovaSeq with 2 x 150 bp paired-end reads. On the authors' methods: The reads were demultiplexed and collapsed into UMI-guided consensus sequences using migec v1.2.7. Using mixcr v2.1.11, UMI consensuses were aligned to TRA and TRB V and J templates and then assembled into clonotypes. Clonotypes were classified as expanded or contracted when called significant by both edgeR and NoisET, with noise models trained on biological replicates. edgeR calls used a false discovery rate-adjusted p below 0.01 and a log2 fold-change threshold of 1. As an exploratory analysis of dynamics, PCA with hierarchical clustering was applied to max-normalized trajectories of the 1000 most abundant clonotypes. Each responding clone was given a CD4 or CD8 phenotype based on the CD4+ and CD8+ repertoires, which had been sequenced separately. TCRdb ran its own pipeline on the public reads, namely fastp trimming at Q25 and MiXCR clone calling, and kept in-frame beta chains. Under each unique CDR3 protein, matching rows form one entry showing the most common genes and DNA. The V and J calls come from TCRdb's annotation, not from the publication. For this sample the table gives about 560,000 distinct CDR3 sequences, of which about 22% were detected only once. Under 8.5% of the sample comes from the top ten.

Ficoll-Paque density gradient centrifugation was used to isolate PBMCs. The CDR3 numbers 13 residues from cysteine through phenylalanine. The read is trimmed to its CDR3 DNA, 39 bases read in frame from base 1. V sheds 7 bases and J sheds 0 bases, leaving 9 bases between their ends. The germline V gene (reference sequence) provides CDR1 SEHNR and CDR2 FQNEAQ. This clonotype was obtained from an adult woman who had mild COVID-19 (a few samples of this study predate the infection). The sample titles of this study are shuffled in the database, so cell type and time point are left out; the donor was told from shared clones. The sequencing input was PBMCs or a T cell subset sorted from them (not recorded which). Recombination linked TRBV7-9 to TRBJ1-1; a confident D gene designation cannot be given. The CDR3 region has the sequence CASTSRLNTEAFF. The DNA sequence is TGTGCCAGCACCTCCAGGCTGAACACTGAAGCTTTCTTT.